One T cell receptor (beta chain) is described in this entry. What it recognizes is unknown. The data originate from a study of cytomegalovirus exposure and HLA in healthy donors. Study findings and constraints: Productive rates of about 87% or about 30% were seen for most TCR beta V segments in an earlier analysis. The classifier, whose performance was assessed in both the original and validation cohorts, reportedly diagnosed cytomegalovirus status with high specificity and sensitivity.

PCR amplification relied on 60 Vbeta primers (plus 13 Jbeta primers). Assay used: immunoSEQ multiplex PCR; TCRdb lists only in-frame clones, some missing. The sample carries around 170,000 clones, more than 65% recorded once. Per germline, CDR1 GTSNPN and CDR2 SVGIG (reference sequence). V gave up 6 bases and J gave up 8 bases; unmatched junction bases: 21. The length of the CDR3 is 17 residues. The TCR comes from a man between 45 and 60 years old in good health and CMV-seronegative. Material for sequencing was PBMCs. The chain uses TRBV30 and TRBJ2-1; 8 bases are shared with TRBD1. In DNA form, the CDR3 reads TGTGCCTGTACCGGACAGGGCGTCTTTGACTATAAAGATGAGCAGTTCTTC. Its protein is CACTGQGVFDYKDEQFF.